These 9 T cell receptor beta chains were all obtained from the same sample, sequenced in a study of cytotoxic CD8 clonotypes in ibrutinib-treated CLL. Here immunoSEQ multiplex PCR was the method, and the copy in TCRdb shows in-frame clones only, minus some. The sample lists some 200,000 clones; about four fifths were seen once. The specimen was PBMCs, collected after 12 months of ibrutinib treatment. The receptors derive from a human donor with chronic lymphocytic leukemia.

The chain carries TRBV30 and TRBJ1-2; 9 bases map to TRBD1. The CDR3 extends over 14 amino acids. The V segment lost 7 bases and the J segment 2 bases; nucleotides outside the gene matches: 8. CDR1 is GTSNPN and CDR2 is SVGIG in the germline V gene (reference sequence). CDR3 in DNA: TGTGCCTCCTCCCCGGGACAGGGAAACTATGGCTACACCTTC. It encodes CASSPGQGNYGYTF. Full variable domain (remainder filled in from reference TRBV30 and TRBJ1-2): SQTIHQWPATLVQPVGSPLSLECTVEGTSNPNLYWYRQAAGRGLQLLFYSVGIGQISSEVPQNLSASRPQDRQFILSSKKLLLSDSGFYLCASSPGQGNYGYTFGSGTRLTVV.

The chain couples TRBV13 to TRBJ1-2, with TRBD1 matching 8 bases. The CDR3 contains 14 residues. V shed 0 bases, J shed 8 bases, and the junction held 5 bases outside the gene matches. From germline, CDR1 is PRHDT and CDR2 FYEKMQ (reference sequence). The CDR3 loop is CASSLGQGARGYTF. CDR3 DNA sequence: TGTGCCAGCAGCTTAGGCCAGGGGGCGCGGGGCTACACCTTC.

Of note for this clone: One end of the junction fails to match germline, which may point to a read error. V gene TRBV7-9 combines with J gene TRBJ1-2; D is possibly TRBD1 (5 bases). The CDR3 has 11 residues. Germline loops: CDR1 SEHNR, CDR2 FQNEAQ (reference sequence). CDR3 amino acids: CASSWGPQTVF. The CDR3, as DNA: TGTGCCAGCAGCTGGGGACCGCAGACCGTCTTC.

This chain connects TRBV6-6 to TRBJ2-7; a possible D gene is TRBD1 (5 bases). Germline CDR1 and CDR2: MNHNY and SVGAGI (reference sequence). Trimming removed 5 bases from V and 6 bases from J, with 11 bases in between. The CDR3 loop spans 12 amino acids. The CDR3 DNA is TGTGCCAGCAGTAAAAGGGGAACCGAGCAGTACTTC. It yields the protein CASSKRGTEQYF.

The chain's CDR3 is CAISAGGQETQYF. CDR3 DNA sequence: TGTGCCATCAGTGCCGGGGGGCAAGAGACCCAGTACTTC. V gene TRBV10-3 combines with J gene TRBJ2-5; 7 bases match TRBD2. Germline loops: CDR1 ENHRY, CDR2 SYGVKD. The CDR3 is 13 amino acids. V lost 4 bases to trimming and J lost 2 bases; unmatched junction nucleotides: 1.

In its sample, this clone was seen many times. For the CDR3, the DNA is TGTGCCAGCAGCTTAGATAGGCAGCAAAATCAGCCCCAGCATTTT. Translated, it gives CASSLDRQQNQPQHF. The chain has TRBV11-2 and TRBJ1-5; D not certain. The CDR3 contains 15 residues. Deletions cut 0 bases from V and 4 bases from J, with 10 bases between. CDR1 and CDR2 from the germline V gene are SGHAT and FQNNGV.

This chain uses TRBV7-9 with TRBJ1-4; TRBD1 is a possible D gene (6 bases). Trimming removed 0 bases at V and 8 bases at J, with 19 bases between. The CDR3 totals 17 residues. The germline CDR1 and CDR2 sequences are SEHNR and FQNEAQ (reference sequence). CDR3 loop: CASSLALVLGGDEKLFF. CDR3 DNA: TGTGCCAGCAGCTTAGCGTTGGTTCTAGGGGGAGACGAAAAACTGTTTTTT.

The chain links TRBV5-1 to TRBJ2-5; 14 bases fit TRBD2. The CDR3 runs 16 residues. The V gene end was trimmed by 4 bases and the J gene end by 9 bases; junction bases not matched to a gene: 11. Germline V gene sequence: CDR1 SGHRS, CDR2 YFSETQ. CDR3 DNA sequence: TGCGCCAGCAGCACTACGGGGACTAGCGGGAGTCGAGCCCAGTACTTC. Amino acids: CASSTTGTSGSRAQYF.

J is TRBJ2-7 and V is TRBV11-2, with D perhaps TRBD1 (6 bases). CDR1 and CDR2 from the germline V gene are SGHAT and FQNNGV. V was shortened by 2 bases and J by 3 bases, with 8 bases between the two germline ends. The CDR3 extends over 13 amino acids. The CDR3 nucleotides are TGTGCCAGCAGCTTACACAGGGACTACGAGCAGTACTTC. Its protein is CASSLHRDYEQYF.